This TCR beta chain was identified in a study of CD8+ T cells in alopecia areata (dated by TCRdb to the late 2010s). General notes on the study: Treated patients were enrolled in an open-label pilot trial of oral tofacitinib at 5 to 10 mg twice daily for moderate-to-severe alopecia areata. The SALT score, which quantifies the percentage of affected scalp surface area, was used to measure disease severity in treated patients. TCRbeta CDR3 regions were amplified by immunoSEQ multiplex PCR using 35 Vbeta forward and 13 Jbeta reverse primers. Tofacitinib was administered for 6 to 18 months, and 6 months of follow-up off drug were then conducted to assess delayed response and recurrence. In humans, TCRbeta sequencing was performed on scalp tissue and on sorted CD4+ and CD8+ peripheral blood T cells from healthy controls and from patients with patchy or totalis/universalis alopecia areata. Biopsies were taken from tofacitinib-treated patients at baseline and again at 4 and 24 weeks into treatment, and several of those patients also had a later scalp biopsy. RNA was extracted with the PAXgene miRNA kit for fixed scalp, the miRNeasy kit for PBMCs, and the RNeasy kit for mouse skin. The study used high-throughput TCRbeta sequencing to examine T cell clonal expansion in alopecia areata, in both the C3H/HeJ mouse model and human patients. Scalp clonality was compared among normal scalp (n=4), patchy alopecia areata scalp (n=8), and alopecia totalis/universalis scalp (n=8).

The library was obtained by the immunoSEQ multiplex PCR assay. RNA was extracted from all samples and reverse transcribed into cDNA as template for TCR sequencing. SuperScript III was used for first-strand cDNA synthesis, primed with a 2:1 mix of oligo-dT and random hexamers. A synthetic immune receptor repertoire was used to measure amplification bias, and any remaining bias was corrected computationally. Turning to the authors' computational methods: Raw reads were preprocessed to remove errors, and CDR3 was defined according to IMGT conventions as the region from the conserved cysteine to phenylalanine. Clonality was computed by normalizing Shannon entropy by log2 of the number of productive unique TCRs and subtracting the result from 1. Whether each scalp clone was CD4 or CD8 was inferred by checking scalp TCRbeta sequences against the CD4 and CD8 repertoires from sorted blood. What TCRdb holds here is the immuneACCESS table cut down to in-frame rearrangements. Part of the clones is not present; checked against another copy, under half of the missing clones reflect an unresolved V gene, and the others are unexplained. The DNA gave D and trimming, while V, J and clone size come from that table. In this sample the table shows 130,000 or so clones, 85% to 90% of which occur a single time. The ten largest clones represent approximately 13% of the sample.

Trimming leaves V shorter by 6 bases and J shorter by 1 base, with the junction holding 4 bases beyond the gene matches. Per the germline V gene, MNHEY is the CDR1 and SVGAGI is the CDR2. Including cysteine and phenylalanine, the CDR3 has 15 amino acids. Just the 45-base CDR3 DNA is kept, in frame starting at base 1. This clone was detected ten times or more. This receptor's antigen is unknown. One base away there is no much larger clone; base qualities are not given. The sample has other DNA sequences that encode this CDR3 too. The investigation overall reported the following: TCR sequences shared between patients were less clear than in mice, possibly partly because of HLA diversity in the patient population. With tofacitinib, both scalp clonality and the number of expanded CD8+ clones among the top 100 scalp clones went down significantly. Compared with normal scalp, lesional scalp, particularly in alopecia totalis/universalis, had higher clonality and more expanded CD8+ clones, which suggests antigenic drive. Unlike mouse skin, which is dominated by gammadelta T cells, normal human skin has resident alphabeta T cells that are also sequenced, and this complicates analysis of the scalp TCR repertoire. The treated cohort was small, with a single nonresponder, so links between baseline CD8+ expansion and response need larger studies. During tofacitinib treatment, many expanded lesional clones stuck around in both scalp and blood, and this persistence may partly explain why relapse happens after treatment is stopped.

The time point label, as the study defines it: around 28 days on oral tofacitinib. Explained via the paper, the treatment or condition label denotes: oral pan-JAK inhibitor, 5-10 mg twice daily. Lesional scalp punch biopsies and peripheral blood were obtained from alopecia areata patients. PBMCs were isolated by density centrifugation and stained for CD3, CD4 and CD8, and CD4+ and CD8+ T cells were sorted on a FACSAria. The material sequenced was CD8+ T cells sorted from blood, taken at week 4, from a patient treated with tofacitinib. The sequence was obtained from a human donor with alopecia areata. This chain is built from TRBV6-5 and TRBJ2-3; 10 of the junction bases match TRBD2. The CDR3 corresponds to CASRSGLAGTDTQYF. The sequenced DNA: TGTGCCAGCAGATCTGGACTAGCGGGCACAGATACGCAGTATTTT.